These T cell receptor beta chains were read from a single sample in a study of cytomegalovirus exposure and HLA in healthy donors. Only in-frame clones appear in the TCRdb table, and some are missing; sequencing was by immunoSEQ multiplex PCR. The data contain 150,000 to 200,000 clones, 80% of them singletons. The sequenced sample consisted of PBMCs. All receptors come from a man aged 25 to 40 in good health and CMV-seronegative. Each CDR3 is given with its conserved first and last residue. The D gene is left open where the match is weak. Clone sizes are given selectively: once, few, many, or a class where the clone is expanded.

>TRBV28|NA|TRBD1|TRBJ1-4
CASSFRDSKPRETNEKLFF
TGTGCCAGCAGTTTTAGGGACAGTAAGCCCAGGGAGACTAATGAAAAACTGTTTTTT
>TRBV7-2|NA|TRBD2|TRBJ2-5
CASRQGLAFSAQYF
TGTGCCAGCAGACAGGGACTAGCGTTTTCGGCCCAGTACTTC
>TRBV28|once|NA|TRBJ1-5
CASSLVMNPAQHF
TGTGCCAGCAGTTTGGTAATGAACCCGGCCCAGCATTTT
>TRBV29-1|NA|NA|TRBJ1-3
CSVRTAGNTIYF
TGCAGCGTTCGGACTGCTGGAAACACCATATATTTT
>TRBV9|NA|TRBD1|TRBJ2-1
CASSVGPGGQGGYNEQFF
TGTGCCAGCAGCGTAGGGCCGGGGGGACAGGGCGGTTACAATGAGCAGTTCTTC
>TRBV19|NA|TRBD1|TRBJ1-2
CASSTRDRYGYTF
TGTGCCAGTAGTACCCGGGACAGATATGGCTACACCTTC
>TRBV4-2|NA|NA|TRBJ2-5
CASSQVGQYQETQYF
TGTGCCAGCAGCCAAGTGGGGCAGTACCAAGAGACCCAGTACTTC
>TRBV9|NA|TRBD1|TRBJ2-7
CASSVDPGQGSYEQYF
TGTGCCAGCAGCGTAGATCCGGGACAGGGCTCCTACGAGCAGTACTTC
>TRBV30|NA|TRBD1|TRBJ1-2
CAWSTQGVGYTF
TGTGCCTGGAGTACACAGGGGGTGGGCTACACCTTC
>TRBV4-1|NA|TRBD2|TRBJ2-3
CASSQRGLAGATDTQYF
TGCGCCAGCAGCCAACGTGGACTAGCGGGCGCCACAGATACGCAGTATTTT
>TRBV7-9|NA|TRBD2|TRBJ2-5
CASSLRLAGGVLQETQYF
TGTGCCAGCAGCTTAAGACTAGCGGGAGGGGTACTCCAAGAGACCCAGTACTTC
>TRBV10-3|NA|TRBD2|TRBJ2-3
CAISATFPSGASTDTQYF
TGTGCCATCAGTGCGACTTTTCCGAGCGGGGCGAGCACAGATACGCAGTATTTT
>TRBV6-5|once|TRBD1|TRBJ1-3
CASSFKQGGRNTIYF
TGTGCCAGCAGTTTCAAACAGGGGGGCCGAAACACCATATATTTT
>TRBV9|NA|NA|TRBJ2-7
CASSISAGSYEQYF
TGTGCCAGCAGCATCAGCGCCGGGAGCTACGAGCAGTACTTC
>TRBV7-7|few|NA|TRBJ1-4
CASSFQQAPEKLFF
TGTGCTAGCAGCTTCCAGCAGGCCCCCGAAAAACTGTTTTTT
>TRBV5-1|NA|TRBD2|TRBJ2-7
CASSPAWTSGIYEQYF
TGCGCCAGCAGCCCTGCTTGGACTAGCGGGATTTACGAGCAGTACTTC
>TRBV7-8|NA|NA|TRBJ1-1
CASSSAGAANTEAFF
TGTGCCAGCAGCTCAGCGGGGGCAGCGAACACTGAAGCTTTCTTT
>TRBV7-2|NA|NA|TRBJ2-1
CASSFEAQGYNEQFF
TGTGCCAGCAGCTTTGAAGCCCAGGGCTACAATGAGCAGTTCTTC
>TRBV5-5|NA|NA|TRBJ2-2
CASIRQATVNTGELFF
TGTGCCAGCATCCGTCAAGCCACAGTGAACACCGGGGAGCTGTTTTTT
>TRBV29-1|NA|NA|TRBJ2-3
CSLTGGGASTDTQYF
TGCAGCTTAACTGGTGGGGGGGCTAGCACAGATACGCAGTATTTT
>TRBV5-6|once|NA|TRBJ1-1
CASSSTGTKMNTEAFF
TGTGCCAGCAGCTCCACCGGGACAAAGATGAACACTGAAGCTTTCTTT
>TRBV30|once|TRBD2|TRBJ2-1
CAWGAGPYNEQFF
TGTGCCTGGGGAGCGGGGCCATACAATGAGCAGTTCTTC
>TRBV28|NA|NA|TRBJ2-5
CASSFTQGRAETQYF
TGTGCCAGCAGTTTCACGCAGGGTCGGGCGGAGACCCAGTACTTC
>TRBV6-6|NA|NA|TRBJ1-4
CASSRTGTNEKLFF
TGTGCCAGCAGTCGAACAGGGACTAATGAAAAACTGTTTTTT
>TRBV27|NA|NA|TRBJ2-7
CASSLSRQGEQYF
TGTGCCAGCAGTTTATCGCGACAAGGCGAGCAGTACTTC
>TRBV5-6|NA|NA|TRBJ1-5
CASSLDGGAQIWAGQPQHF
TGTGCCAGCAGCTTGGATGGGGGGGCGCAAATATGGGCGGGTCAGCCCCAGCATTTT